These 30 T cell receptor beta chains were sequenced from one sample in a study of cytomegalovirus exposure and HLA in healthy donors. PCR employed 60 Vbeta and 13 Jbeta primers. TCRdb keeps only in-frame clones here, not all; method: immunoSEQ multiplex PCR. The sample has 100,000 to 150,000 clones; 70% to 80% are singletons. Sample: PBMCs. These receptor sequences come from an older woman in good health and CMV-seronegative.

V gene TRBV27 combines with J gene TRBJ2-7; TRBD1 matches at 9 bases. After removal of 5 bases from V and 4 bases from J, the junction contained 6 bases not matched to a gene. Germline V gives CDR1 MNHEY, CDR2 SMNVEV (reference sequence). The CDR3 covers 14 residues. CDR3 nucleotides: TGTGCCAGCAGTACCCGGGACAGGGCTTACGAGCAGTACTTC. Translation gives CASSTRDRAYEQYF.

The J gene is TRBJ2-5, the V gene TRBV6-5; tentatively, D is TRBD2 (5 bases). The J call is doubtful: the DNA matches TRBJ2-7 better. The CDR3 has 14 amino acids. The germline CDR1 and CDR2 sequences are MNHEY and SVGAGI. CDR3 amino acids: CASSYKGASYEQYF. The CDR3 DNA follows: TGTGCCAGCAGTTACAAGGGAGCCTCCTACGAGCAGTACTTC.

This clone was counted a few times. V usage is TRBV6-1 and J usage is TRBJ1-4, with D possibly matching TRBD1 (5 bases). CDR1 and CDR2 (germline): MNHNS, SASEGT. V lost 4 bases and J 7 bases, leaving 16 bases between the germline ends. The CDR3 totals 15 residues. The CDR3 reads CASSGFTGGIEKLFF. For the CDR3, the DNA is TGTGCCAGCAGTGGATTCACAGGTGGGATTGAAAAACTGTTTTTT.

This CDR3 reads CASSDGVGPYEQYF. The DNA for the CDR3 is TGCGCCAGCAGTGACGGGGTCGGACCCTACGAGCAGTACTTC. The chain couples TRBV10-1 to TRBJ2-7; D possibly corresponds to TRBD2 (5 bases). V was trimmed by 3 bases and J by 2 bases, leaving 11 bases between them. The CDR3 length is 14 residues. CDR1 WNHNN and CDR2 SYGVQD come from the germline V gene (reference sequence).

The rearrangement uses TRBV18 and TRBJ1-2, with a weak D call TRBD1 (6 bases). This CDR3 is built from 15 residues. V shed 6 bases and J shed 4 bases, with 18 bases lying between them. Germline-derived CDR1 and CDR2 are KGHSH and LQKENI. The CDR3 DNA follows: TGTGCCAGCTCCCATAGCAACGACAGGTCCTATGGCTACACCTTC. This gives the protein CASSHSNDRSYGYTF.

As to this clone: At one end, the junction sequence differs from germline, possibly due to a read error. The J gene is TRBJ2-7, the V gene TRBV7-9; TRBD1 aligns across 11 bases. This CDR3 has 16 amino acids. CDR1 and CDR2 (germline): SEHNR, FQNEAQ (reference sequence). The CDR3 reads CSSSLGSGQGAYEQYF. The CDR3 DNA is TGTTCCAGCAGCTTAGGTTCCGGACAGGGGGCTTACGAGCAGTACTTC.

The J gene is TRBJ2-2, the V gene TRBV2; possible D gene TRBD2, 5 bases. From germline, CDR1 is SNHLY and CDR2 FYNNEI. Trimming left V 7 bases short and J 2 bases short, with 14 bases between. CDR3 length: 15 residues. The CDR3 DNA is TGTGCCAGCACCGAGCGGACGCGAAACACCGGGGAGCTGTTTTTT. It encodes CASTERTRNTGELFF. The full variable domain, in which reference TRBV2 and TRBJ2-2 provide the parts outside the CDR3, is EPEVTQTPSHQVTQMGQEVILRCVPISNHLYFYWYRQILGQKVEFLVSFYNNEISEKSEIFDDQFSVERPDGSNFTLKIRSTKLEDSAMYFCASTERTRNTGELFFGEGSRLTVL.

The chain carries TRBV1 and TRBJ2-3; the DNA was not used to check the table's D call, TRBD2. TRBV1 is a known pseudogene. This CDR3 comprises 15 residues. The CDR3 DNA is TGCACCAGCAGCTGCCCTAGGTCTAGCACAGATACGCAGTATTTT. Translating gives CTSSCPRSSTDTQYF.

This rearrangement joins TRBV7-9 to TRBJ2-5, with 11 bases aligning to TRBD2. The closer fit of TRBJ2-7 to the DNA end suggests the J call may be wrong. There are 17 residues in the CDR3. Per germline, CDR1 SEHNR and CDR2 FQNEAQ (reference sequence). Here the CDR3 reads CASSLLGVTSGGYEQYF. In DNA form, the CDR3 reads TGTGCCAGCAGCCTCCTCGGGGTTACTAGCGGGGGATACGAGCAGTACTTC.

This chain joins TRBV19 and TRBJ2-1; 7 bases map to TRBD2. CDR1 and CDR2 from the germline V gene are LNHDA and SQIVND (reference sequence). The CDR3 extends over 16 amino acids. J was trimmed by 0 bases and V by 5 bases; bases with no gene match: 7. The CDR3 protein is CASSFRAGSSYNEQFF. The CDR3 DNA reads TGTGCCAGTAGTTTCCGAGCGGGATCCTCCTACAATGAGCAGTTCTTC.

The V and J genes are TRBV27 and TRBJ2-1, with TRBD2 identical over 13 bases. CDR3 size: 17 residues. J was trimmed by 4 bases and V by 4 bases; bases with no gene match: 7. Germline CDR1 reads MNHEY; CDR2 reads SMNVEV (reference sequence). The CDR3 spells CASSSLWTSGSYNEQFF. The CDR3 nucleotides read TGTGCCAGCAGTTCCCTCTGGACTAGCGGGAGTTACAATGAGCAGTTCTTC.

A remark on this clone: The same CDR3 arises from other DNA sequences in this sample as well. The chain recombines TRBV6-6 with TRBJ2-4; D call uncertain. The CDR3 is 12 amino acids. From germline, CDR1 is MNHNY and CDR2 SVGAGI (reference sequence). The ends were cut back, 6 bases at V and 8 bases at J, with 11 bases in the middle. The CDR3 bases are TGTGCCAGCAGCTTAAATTCTGACATTCAGTACTTC. It yields the protein CASSLNSDIQYF.

V usage is TRBV5-1 and J usage is TRBJ1-5, with D perhaps TRBD1 (5 bases). CDR3 length equals 14 residues. Germline CDR1 and CDR2: SGHRS and YFSETQ. V lost 4 bases to trimming and J lost 7 bases, with 15 bases between them. This CDR3 reads CASSPGITGQPQHF. DNA for the CDR3: TGCGCCAGCAGCCCTGGGATTACAGGCCAGCCCCAGCATTTT.

The chain links TRBV4-1 to TRBJ2-2, with D perhaps matching TRBD2 (6 bases). This CDR3 spans 19 amino acids. Germline values: CDR1 MGHRA, CDR2 YSYEKL. The germline V and J ends were trimmed by 3 bases and 5 bases, with 25 bases remaining between them. The CDR3 DNA reads TGCGCCAGCAGCCAGGCTCCGGGACTTTCCTCCCTCGGAACCGGGGAGCTGTTTTTT. Its translation is CASSQAPGLSSLGTGELFF.

This clone was recorded only once. CDR3 protein: CASSFPTMAGDSYEQYF. CDR3 DNA sequence: TGTGCCAGCAGTTTCCCAACTATGGCGGGAGACTCCTACGAGCAGTACTTC. The chain recombines TRBV28 with TRBJ2-7; 7 nucleotides align to TRBD2. Germline CDR1 MDHEN, CDR2 SYDVKM. The CDR3 loop spans 17 amino acids. Trimming took 3 bases from V and 0 from J; bases not matched to a gene: 11.

The J gene is TRBJ2-5, the V gene TRBV2; TRBD1 agrees at 7 bases. The CDR3 runs 15 residues. V shed 5 bases and J 4 bases; nucleotides not matched to a gene: 10. CDR1 is SNHLY, CDR2 FYNNEI, per germline. The CDR3 region is CASSPSDRARETQYF. The CDR3 DNA reads as TGTGCCAGCAGTCCGAGCGACAGGGCAAGAGAGACCCAGTACTTC.

This chain joins TRBV19 and TRBJ1-2, with 8 positions matching TRBD1. The ends lost 6 bases at V and 8 bases at J; junction bases unmatched: 5. CDR3 length: 12 amino acids. Germline assignment: CDR1 LNHDA and CDR2 SQIVND (reference sequence). DNA of the CDR3: TGTGCCAGTAGAACAGGGGGTGTCGGCTACACCTTC. Amino acid sequence: CASRTGGVGYTF.

The chain couples TRBV30 to TRBJ1-5, with TRBD1 identical over 10 bases. With 5 bases clipped from V and 7 bases from J, the junction kept 5 bases outside the gene matches. The germline gives CDR1 GTSNPN, CDR2 SVGIG (reference sequence). This CDR3 has 13 residues. CDR3 protein: CAWDRGLGQPQHF. The CDR3 bases are TGTGCCTGGGACAGGGGGCTGGGACAGCCCCAGCATTTT.

The gene calls are TRBV4-2 and TRBJ2-5; 7 bases agree with TRBD2. V lost 2 bases and J lost 5; bases outside the gene matches: 17. Germline V gives CDR1 LGHNA, CDR2 YNFKEQ. The CDR3 runs to 18 residues. The CDR3 region is CASSQTHRGGGGYETQYF. For the CDR3, the DNA is TGTGCCAGCAGCCAAACCCATCGGGGCGGGGGTGGGTATGAGACCCAGTACTTC.

The rearrangement links TRBV11-2 to TRBJ2-5; TRBD1 aligns across 9 bases. J gave up 4 bases and V 4 bases, and 4 bases lay outside the gene matches. Germline V CDR1 and CDR2: SGHAT, FQNNGV. This CDR3 is 14 amino acids long. Written as DNA, the CDR3 is TGTGCCAGCAGCTCCCAGACAGGGGGAGAGACCCAGTACTTC. Translation gives CASSSQTGGETQYF.

This clone was seen more than once but under ten times. The chain uses TRBV28 and TRBJ2-1, with 9 bases fitting TRBD1. V was pared by 6 bases and J by 7 bases, with 10 bases of the junction left unmatched. This CDR3 has 15 amino acids. Germline CDR1 is MDHEN and CDR2 is SYDVKM. CDR3 DNA: TGTGCCAGCAGCCACAACAGGGGGCAGAGGAATGAGCAGTTCTTC. Translating it yields CASSHNRGQRNEQFF.

A remark on this clone: Additional DNA sequences in this sample encode the identical CDR3. J is TRBJ2-7 and V is TRBV15; 8 bases are shared with TRBD1. Germline CDR1 LNHNV, CDR2 YYDKDF (reference sequence). CDR3 length equals 13 residues. Losses at the gene ends were 3 bases for V and 2 bases for J; bases not matched to a gene: 0. The CDR3 is CATSRTGAYEQYF. CDR3 nucleotide sequence: TGTGCCACCAGCAGGACAGGGGCCTACGAGCAGTACTTC.

The chain employs TRBV6-5 and TRBJ2-1, with D possibly being TRBD2 (6 bases). Trimming pared 3 bases from V and 5 bases from J, leaving 11 bases between. The CDR3 extends over 14 amino acids. Germline V CDR1 and CDR2: MNHEY, SVGAGI. The CDR3 bases are TGTGCCAGCAGTTATACCGGGGGTGACAATGAGCAGTTCTTC. Encoded protein: CASSYTGGDNEQFF.

In this sample, this clone turned up once. The chain uses TRBV6-1 and TRBJ2-5; 9 nucleotides align to TRBD1. With the DNA end fitting TRBJ2-7 better, the J assignment may be wrong. Germline V gives CDR1 MNHNS, CDR2 SASEGT. The CDR3 is 16 residues long. The CDR3 nucleotides are TGTGCCAGCAGTGACCCAACCCGGGACAGGGTTGCCGAGCAGTACTTC. It translates to CASSDPTRDRVAEQYF.

In this sample, this clone turned up a few times. The rearrangement uses TRBV7-9 and TRBJ1-5; D might be TRBD1 (5 bases). V gave up 1 base and J gave up 2 bases, with 15 bases separating them. Germline V gene data show CDR1 as SEHNR and CDR2 as FQNEAQ (reference sequence). CDR3 length equals 17 residues. The CDR3 DNA reads as TGTGCCAGCAGCTTAGGGTTCGGGACGGGAGGCAATCAGCCCCAGCATTTT. Translation gives CASSLGFGTGGNQPQHF.

The genes are TRBV5-1 and TRBJ2-7; 10 bases are shared with TRBD1. The V gene's germline CDR1 is SGHRS and CDR2 YFSETQ. V was pared by 7 bases and J by 1 base, with 5 bases of the junction left unmatched. The CDR3 is 14 amino acids. CDR3 bases: TGCGCCAGCGCGGACAGGGGGTCTTCCTACGAGCAGTACTTC. This codes for CASADRGSSYEQYF.

This clone was counted a single time. The V gene is TRBV5-4, the J gene TRBJ1-6; tentatively, D is TRBD1 (5 bases). This CDR3 region has 15 residues. V lost 0 bases and J lost 6, with 10 bases in between. In germline, CDR1 is SGHNT, CDR2 YYREEE (reference sequence). CDR3 amino acids: CASSLEQAPNSPLHF. The DNA for the CDR3 is TGTGCCAGCAGCTTGGAACAGGCCCCTAATTCACCCCTCCACTTT.

The rearrangement links TRBV6-1 to TRBJ2-1; possibly TRBD1 for D (6 bases). Germline V lookup: CDR1 MNHNS, CDR2 SASEGT. V dropped 7 bases and J dropped 5 bases, with 12 bases sitting between them. The CDR3 sequence is 13 residues long. This chain's CDR3 is CASTGQSHNEQFF. In nucleotides, the CDR3 is TGTGCCAGCACCGGACAGTCCCACAATGAGCAGTTCTTC.

About this clone: Other nucleotide sequences from this sample produce the same CDR3. The chain employs TRBV27 and TRBJ2-1; D gene uncertain. CDR1 is MNHEY and CDR2 is SMNVEV in the germline V gene (reference sequence). V lost 2 bases to trimming and J lost 5 bases, with 7 bases between them. This CDR3 spans 13 amino acids. The DNA of the CDR3 is TGTGCCAGCAGTTTAACAGTCGACAATGAGCAGTTCTTC. This encodes CASSLTVDNEQFF.

This chain links TRBV5-1 with TRBJ2-7, with 12 bases lining up with TRBD2. Per the germline V gene, CDR1 is SGHRS and CDR2 is YFSETQ. This CDR3 has 17 amino acids. Trimming took 3 bases from V and 0 from J; bases not matched to a gene: 7. The CDR3 coding sequence is TGCGCCAGCAGCTCATTATGGACTAGCGGGACCTCCTACGAGCAGTACTTC. Translated, it gives CASSSLWTSGTSYEQYF.